This entry concerns a single T cell receptor (beta chain). Germline V gives CDR1 ENHRY, CDR2 SYGVKD. V shed 8 bases and J shed 0 bases, with 8 bases lying between them. This CDR3 comprises 12 residues. These data are taken from a study of blood T cell repertoires in COVID-19. Study as a whole: Some COVID-19 samples were acute and others convalescent; all came from the United States, Italy and Spain. Sources were T cells, B-cell-depleted T cells, or PBMCs; the material itself was cDNA or gDNA.

Source study methods: Estimates of nucleated cell counts were drawn from the amplification of reference gene primers. Data came from immunoSEQ multiplex PCR; TCRdb stores just in-frame clones and leaves some out. V and J calls and clone size follow that table, whereas D and trimming were derived from the DNA. In the table there are about 61,000 clones, 70% to 90% of which are singletons. The rearrangement links TRBV10-3 to TRBJ2-7; the D is unclear. This receptor was obtained from a man aged 60 to 75 with acute or convalescent COVID-19. Sequences were obtained from peripheral blood. Here the CDR3 DNA reads TGTGCCATCGGGTCTAGCTCCTACGAGCAGTACTTC. Translation: CAIGSSSYEQYF.